This T cell receptor beta chain was retrieved from a study of blood T cell repertoires in COVID-19. On the study more broadly: The analysed material was cDNA or gDNA that came from T cells, B-cell-depleted T cells, or PBMCs.

Source study methods: Reference gene primers were amplified, and this amplification served to estimate nucleated cell counts. Profiled with immunoSEQ multiplex PCR; TCRdb holds only in-frame clones, not every one. That table is the source of V, J and clone size, and D and trimming were worked out from the DNA. Here the sample spans 80,000 to 95,000 clones, 87% being singletons. CDR3 size: 15 residues. V was pared by 3 bases and J by 6 bases, with 15 bases between. Germline CDR1 is DFQATT and CDR2 is SNEGSKA (reference sequence). The sample was peripheral blood. The gene calls are TRBV20-1 and TRBJ1-6; D unresolved. This receptor was taken from a woman aged 50 to 65 with active or convalescent COVID-19. CDR3 nucleotide sequence: TGCAGTGCTAGTGACCTACGGGTTCCTAATTCACCCCTCCACTTT. Residues: CSASDLRVPNSPLHF.